One and the same sample provided the 11 T cell receptor beta chains below, sequenced in a study of T cell changes during pregnancy in multiple sclerosis. The table came from immunoSEQ multiplex PCR; TCRdb's copy has only in-frame clones and leaves some out. The sample has some 28,000 clones; 90% to 95% are singletons. This material consisted of CD4+ T cells from peripheral blood mononuclear cells, taken after pregnancy. The origin of the receptors is a female donor with multiple sclerosis, enrolled in a pregnancy study.

The chain combines TRBV11-1 with TRBJ2-3; 7 bases match TRBD1. V shed 8 bases, J shed 5 bases, and the junction held 16 bases outside the gene matches. Germline V gives CDR1 SGHAT, CDR2 FQDESV (reference sequence). The CDR3 has 16 residues. The CDR3, as DNA: TGTGCCAGCTCTATAAACCTTGGGACAGCGGAAGATACGCAGTATTTT. Its translation is CASSINLGTAEDTQYF.

The chain combines TRBV4-3 with TRBJ1-5; the match to TRBD1 covers 7 bases. The CDR3 covers 17 residues. V lost 1 base to trimming and J lost 0 bases; unmatched junction nucleotides: 6. The germline V gene encodes CDR1 LGHNA and CDR2 YSLEER. DNA for the CDR3: TGCGCCAGCAGCCAAGGCTTCGACAGGGCTAGCAATCAGCCCCAGCATTTT. Residues: CASSQGFDRASNQPQHF.

This chain joins TRBV7-2 and TRBJ2-5, with D uncertain. Germline assignment: CDR1 SGHTA and CDR2 FQGNSA. V lost 1 base, J lost 4 bases, and 13 bases lay in between. CDR3 size: 15 residues. The CDR3: CASSLVVSLAETQYF. The CDR3 bases are TGTGCCAGCAGCTTAGTTGTCAGTCTGGCAGAGACCCAGTACTTC. Supplemented by reference TRBV7-2 and TRBJ2-5, the full variable domain reads GAGVSQSPSNKVTEKGKDVELRCDPISGHTALYWYRQSLGQGLEFLIYFQGNSAPDKSGLPSDRFSAERTGGSVSTLTIQRTQQEDSAVYLCASSLVVSLAETQYFGPGTRLLVL.

The rearrangement joins TRBV18 to TRBJ1-2; 8 nucleotides align to TRBD1. Germline CDR1 is KGHSH and CDR2 is LQKENI. This CDR3 spans 14 amino acids. The J segment lost 7 bases and the V segment lost 3 bases, leaving 7 bases of the junction unmatched. The CDR3 coding sequence is TGTGCCAGCTCACCCGGTCAGGGGGCAGGTGGCTACACCTTC. It translates to CASSPGQGAGGYTF. Variable domain in full (rest from reference TRBV18 and TRBJ1-2): NAGVMQNPRHLVRRRGQEARLRCSPMKGHSHVYWYRQLPEEGLKFMVYLQKENIIDESGMPKERFSAEFPKEGPSILRIQQVVRGDSAAYFCASSPGQGAGGYTFGSGTRLTVV.

The V gene is TRBV7-2, the J gene TRBJ1-2; D is possibly TRBD1 (5 bases). The V and J ends lost 1 base and 4 bases respectively, with 13 bases between them. Germline V gives CDR1 SGHTA, CDR2 FQGNSA. This CDR3 has 15 amino acids. The CDR3 DNA follows: TGTGCCAGCAGCTTAGATGGTGGGGCGTCCTATGGCTACACCTTC. This translates into CASSLDGGASYGYTF. The full variable domain, with the rest looked up from reference TRBV7-2 and TRBJ1-2, is GAGVSQSPSNKVTEKGKDVELRCDPISGHTALYWYRQSLGQGLEFLIYFQGNSAPDKSGLPSDRFSAERTGGSVSTLTIQRTQQEDSAVYLCASSLDGGASYGYTFGSGTRLTVV.

The chain has TRBV7-2 and TRBJ2-2; TRBD1 might be the D (6 bases). Between the trimmed V and J ends, which lost 5 bases and 1 base, there was a span of 20 bases. The CDR3 spans 18 residues. CDR1 is SGHTA, CDR2 FQGNSA, per germline. Written as DNA, the CDR3 is TGTGCCAGCAGCCTTTACTATCTACAGGGATTGAACACCGGGGAGCTGTTTTTT. It is translated as CASSLYYLQGLNTGELFF.

The chain recombines TRBV6-1 with TRBJ2-3, with TRBD1 as a possible D gene (6 bases). This CDR3 is built from 15 residues. Germline V lookup: CDR1 MNHNS, CDR2 SASEGT. Trimming pared 4 bases from V and 2 bases from J, leaving 13 bases between. CDR3 residues: CASSADRGITDTQYF. The CDR3 DNA reads as TGTGCCAGCAGTGCGGACAGAGGGATCACAGATACGCAGTATTTT.

The chain couples TRBV5-1 to TRBJ1-4, with 7 bases lining up with TRBD1. Germline lookup yields CDR1 SGHRS and CDR2 YFSETQ. J lost 1 base, V lost 3 bases, and 3 bases had no gene match. CDR3 length equals 15 residues. CDR3 sequence (DNA): TGCGCCAGCAGCTCAACAGGGGAAACTAATGAAAAACTGTTTTTT. It specifies CASSSTGETNEKLFF.

The rearrangement uses TRBV5-6 and TRBJ1-2; TRBD1 aligns across 7 bases. The CDR3 is 14 residues long. The germline V gene has CDR1 SGHDT and CDR2 YYEEEE. V shed 3 bases and J 4 bases; nucleotides not matched to a gene: 6. The DNA of the CDR3 is TGTGCCAGCAGCTCCAGCGACAGGGCCTATGGCTACACCTTC. Protein sequence: CASSSSDRAYGYTF.

This clone was picked up one time. This chain uses TRBV7-8 with TRBJ2-1; 15 nucleotides align to TRBD2. Germline V gene lookup returns CDR1 SGHVS and CDR2 FQNEAQ. The V and J ends lost 4 bases and 6 bases, in that order; junction bases with no gene match: 4. CDR3 length equals 16 residues. CDR3 protein: CASSSGLAGGRNEQFF. The CDR3 coding sequence is TGTGCCAGCAGCTCGGGACTAGCGGGAGGTCGCAATGAGCAGTTCTTC.

The gene calls are TRBV5-1 and TRBJ2-5; 8 positions match TRBD1. This CDR3 spans 15 amino acids. Losses at the gene ends were 5 bases for V and 5 bases for J; bases not matched to a gene: 11. Germline CDR1 and CDR2: SGHRS and YFSETQ. CDR3 region: CASRQQTGGAETQYF. CDR3 bases: TGCGCCAGCAGACAACAAACAGGGGGAGCGGAGACCCAGTACTTC.